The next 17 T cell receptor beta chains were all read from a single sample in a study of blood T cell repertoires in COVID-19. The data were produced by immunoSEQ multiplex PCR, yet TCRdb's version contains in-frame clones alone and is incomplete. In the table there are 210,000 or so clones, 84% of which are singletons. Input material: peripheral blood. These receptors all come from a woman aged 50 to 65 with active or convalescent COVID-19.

The CDR3 nucleotides read TGTGCCAGCAGCCATTCCCCCGGGACAGGGAGTGAAAAACTGTTTTTT. Its translation is CASSHSPGTGSEKLFF. The chain couples TRBV3-1 (or the pseudogene TRBV3-2) to TRBJ1-4, with 9 bases aligning to TRBD1. The CDR3 contains 16 residues. In germline, CDR1 is LGHDT, CDR2 YNNKEL (reference sequence). The V gene end was trimmed by 3 bases and the J gene end by 7 bases; junction bases not matched to a gene: 9.

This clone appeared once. The CDR3 loop reads CASSGGSIAKNIQYF. The DNA for the CDR3 is TGTGCCAGCAGTGGGGGCAGTATAGCCAAAAACATTCAGTACTTC. J is TRBJ2-4 and V is TRBV25-1; weak D call: TRBD1 (5 bases). Germline CDR1 MGHDK, CDR2 SYGVNS. With 4 bases removed from V and 0 bases from J, the gap between germline ends came to 10 bases. The CDR3 loop spans 15 amino acids.

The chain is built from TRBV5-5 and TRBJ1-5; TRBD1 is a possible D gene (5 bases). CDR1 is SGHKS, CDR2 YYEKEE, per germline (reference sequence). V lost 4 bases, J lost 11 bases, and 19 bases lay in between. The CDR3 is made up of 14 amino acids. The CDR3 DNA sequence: TGTGCCAGCAGCCTGGGGACGGACCGGGGAGCCCAGCATTTT. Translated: CASSLGTDRGAQHF.

As DNA, the CDR3 is TGCGCCAGCAGCAGTACGGGACAGGGCGGAGAAAAACTGTTTTTT. The encoded protein is CASSSTGQGGEKLFF. The chain employs TRBV5-1 and TRBJ1-4, with 9 positions matching TRBD1. The CDR3 length is 15 residues. Looked up from germline, CDR1 is SGHRS and CDR2 is YFSETQ. Trimming removed 4 bases from V and 8 bases from J; junction bases left unmatched: 9.

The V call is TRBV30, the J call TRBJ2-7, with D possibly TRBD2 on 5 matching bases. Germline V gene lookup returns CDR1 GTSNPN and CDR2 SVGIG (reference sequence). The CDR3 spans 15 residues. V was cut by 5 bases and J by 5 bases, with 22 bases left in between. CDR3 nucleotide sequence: TGTGCCTGGGCCCTGCGGCGAGCGGCGACTCACGAGCAGTACTTC. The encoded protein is CAWALRRAATHEQYF.

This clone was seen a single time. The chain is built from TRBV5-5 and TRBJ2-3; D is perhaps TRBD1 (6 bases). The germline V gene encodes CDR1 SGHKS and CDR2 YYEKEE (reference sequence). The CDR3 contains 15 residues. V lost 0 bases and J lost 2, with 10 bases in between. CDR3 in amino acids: CASSLVGAITDTQYF. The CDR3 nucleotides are TGTGCCAGCAGCTTGGTGGGGGCCATCACAGATACGCAGTATTTT.

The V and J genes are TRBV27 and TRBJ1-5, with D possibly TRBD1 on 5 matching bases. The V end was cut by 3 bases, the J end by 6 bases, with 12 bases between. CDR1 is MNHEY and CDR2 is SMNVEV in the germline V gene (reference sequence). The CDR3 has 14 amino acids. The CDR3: CASSLGGGGQPQHF. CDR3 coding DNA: TGTGCCAGCAGTTTGGGGGGAGGCGGTCAGCCCCAGCATTTT.

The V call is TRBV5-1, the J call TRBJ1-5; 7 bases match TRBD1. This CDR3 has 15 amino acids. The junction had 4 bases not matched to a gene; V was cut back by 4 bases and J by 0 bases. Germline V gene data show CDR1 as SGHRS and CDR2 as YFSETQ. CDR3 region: CASSPQGGSNQPQHF. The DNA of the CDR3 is TGCGCCAGCAGCCCCCAGGGGGGTAGCAATCAGCCCCAGCATTTT.

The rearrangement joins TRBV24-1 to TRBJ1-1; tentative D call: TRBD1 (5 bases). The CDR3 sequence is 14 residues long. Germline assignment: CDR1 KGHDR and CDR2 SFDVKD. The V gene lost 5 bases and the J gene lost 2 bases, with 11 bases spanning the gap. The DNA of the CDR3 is TGTGCCACCAGTGCGGCAGGGTATAACACTGAAGCTTTCTTT. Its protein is CATSAAGYNTEAFF.

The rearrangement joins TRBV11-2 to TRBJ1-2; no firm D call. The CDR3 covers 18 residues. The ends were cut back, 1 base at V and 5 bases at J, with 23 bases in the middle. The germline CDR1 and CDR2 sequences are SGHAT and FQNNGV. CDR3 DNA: TGTGCCAGCAGCTTAGTACGAGGGCCAGGAGGCGAAGTTTATGGCTACACCTTC. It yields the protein CASSLVRGPGGEVYGYTF.

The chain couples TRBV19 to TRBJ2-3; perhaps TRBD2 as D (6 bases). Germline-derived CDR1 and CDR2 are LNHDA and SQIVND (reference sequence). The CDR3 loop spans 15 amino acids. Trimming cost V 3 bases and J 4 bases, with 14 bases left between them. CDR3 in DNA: TGTGCCAGTAGTATGTCGCGGCGGGGTGCAGATACGCAGTATTTT. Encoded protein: CASSMSRRGADTQYF. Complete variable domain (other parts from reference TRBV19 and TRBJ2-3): DGGITQSPKYLFRKEGQNVTLSCEQNLNHDAMYWYRQDPGQGLRLIYYSQIVNDFQKGDIAEGYSVSREKKESFPLTVTSAQKNPTAFYLCASSMSRRGADTQYFGPGTRLTVL.

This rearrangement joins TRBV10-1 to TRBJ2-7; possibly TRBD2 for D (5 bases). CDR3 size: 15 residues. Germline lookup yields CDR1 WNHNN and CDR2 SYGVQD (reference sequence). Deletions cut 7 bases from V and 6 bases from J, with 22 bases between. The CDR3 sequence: CASTRGASEVCEQYF. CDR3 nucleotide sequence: TGCGCCAGCACTCGGGGAGCGAGCGAGGTCTGCGAGCAGTACTTC.

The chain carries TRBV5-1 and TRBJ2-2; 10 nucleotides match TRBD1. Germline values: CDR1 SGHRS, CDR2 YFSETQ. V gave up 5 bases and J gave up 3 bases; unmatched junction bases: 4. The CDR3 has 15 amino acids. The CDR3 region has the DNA TGCGCCAGCAGGCCGGGACAGGGGTACACCGGGGAGCTGTTTTTT. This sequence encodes CASRPGQGYTGELFF. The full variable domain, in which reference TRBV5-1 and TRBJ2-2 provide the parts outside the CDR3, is KAGVTQTPRYLIKTRGQQVTLSCSPISGHRSVSWYQQTPGQGLQFLFEYFSETQRNKGNFPGRFSGRQFSNSRSEMNVSTLELGDSALYLCASRPGQGYTGELFFGEGSRLTVL.

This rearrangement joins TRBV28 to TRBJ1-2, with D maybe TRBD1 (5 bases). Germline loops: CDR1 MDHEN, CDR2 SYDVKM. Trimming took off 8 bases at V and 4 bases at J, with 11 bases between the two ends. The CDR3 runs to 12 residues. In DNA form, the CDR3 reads TGTGCCAGCTGCAGGGAAAGCTATGGCTACACCTTC. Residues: CASCRESYGYTF.

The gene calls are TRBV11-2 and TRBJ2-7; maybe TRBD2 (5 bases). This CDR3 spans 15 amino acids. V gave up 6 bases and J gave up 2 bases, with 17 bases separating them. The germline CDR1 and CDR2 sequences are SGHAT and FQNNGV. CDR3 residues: CASRLTKFRTYEQYV. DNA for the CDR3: TGTGCCAGCAGACTGACTAAGTTCAGGACCTACGAGCAGTACGTC.

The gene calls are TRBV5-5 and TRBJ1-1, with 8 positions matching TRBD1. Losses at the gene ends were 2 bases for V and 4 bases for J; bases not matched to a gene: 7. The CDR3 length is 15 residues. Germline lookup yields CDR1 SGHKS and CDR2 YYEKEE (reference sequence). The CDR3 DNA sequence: TGTGCCAGCAGCTTTACAGGGGGGTCCAGCACTGAAGCTTTCTTT. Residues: CASSFTGGSSTEAFF.

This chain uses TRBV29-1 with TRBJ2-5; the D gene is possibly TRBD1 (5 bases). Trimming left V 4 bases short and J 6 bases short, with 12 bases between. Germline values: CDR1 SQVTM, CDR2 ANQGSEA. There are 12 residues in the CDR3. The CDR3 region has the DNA TGCAGCGTTGTTAGGGGATCCAAGACCCAGTACTTC. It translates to CSVVRGSKTQYF.